The clone carrying this TCR beta chain showed up many times. Looked up from germline, CDR1 is SGHRS and CDR2 is YFSETQ. V was pared by 1 base and J by 5 bases, with 16 bases between. The CDR3 length is 16 residues. The authors made TCR beta cDNA from roughly 480 ng total RNA with a constant-region primer. Libraries covering TCR beta were generated through three nested multiplex PCR rounds (using a slightly modified ARM-PCR). The first two PCR rounds, roughly 10 cycles each, used TRBV1-TRBV30 forward primers and a C-beta reverse primer. TCRdb recomputed calls from the multiplex PCR reads with MiXCR, one row per CDR3 protein. Here the sample spans about 190,000 distinct CDR3 sequences, approximately 80% being singletons. The sample comes from a study of tumor-infiltrating lymphocytes in primary liver carcinoma. Co-extracting RNA and DNA was done with about 20-34 mg of unsorted bulk tissue as input.

The sequence was obtained from a man aged 40-55 years with primary liver carcinoma and hepatitis B virus infection. Material for sequencing was tumor tissue from primary liver carcinoma. V is TRBV5-1 and J is TRBJ2-1; tentative D call: TRBD2 (7 bases). CDR3 residues: CASSLTLGGGHNEQFF. The CDR3 region has the DNA TGCGCCAGCAGCTTGACCCTAGGGGGGGGCCACAATGAGCAGTTCTTC.